Each of the 16 T cell receptor beta chains below was sequenced from the same sample in a study of T cell responses to AZD1222 COVID-19 vaccine. Repertoires were generated with immunoSEQ multiplex PCR, while TCRdb's copy carries only in-frame clones and drops some. The sample has around 140,000 clones, around 93% seen once. The input for sequencing was peripheral blood, taken 28 days after the second AZD1222 dose. These receptors all stem from an adult who received the AZD1222 COVID-19 vaccine.

This clone was recorded once. The gene calls are TRBV11-2 and TRBJ1-1, with D possibly being TRBD1 (6 bases). The CDR3 runs 19 residues. Trimming removed 0 bases at V and 3 bases at J, with 23 bases between. Germline loops: CDR1 SGHAT, CDR2 FQNNGV. CDR3 nucleotides: TGTGCCAGCAGCTTAGATCGGGTGACAGGTGGAGTGTGGGACACTGAAGCTTTCTTT. Protein sequence: CASSLDRVTGGVWDTEAFF.

The V call is TRBV27, the J call TRBJ1-5, with TRBD1 as a possible D gene (5 bases). V was trimmed by 4 bases and J by 2 bases, leaving 12 bases between them. This CDR3 has 15 amino acids. Germline loops: CDR1 MNHEY, CDR2 SMNVEV (reference sequence). CDR3 residues: CASSYKGYGNQPQHF. CDR3 coding DNA: TGTGCCAGCAGTTACAAGGGGTATGGCAATCAGCCCCAGCATTTT.

The chain joins TRBV18 to TRBJ2-1; D may be TRBD1 or TRBD2 (6 bases each). This CDR3 contains 15 residues. Germline CDR1 is KGHSH and CDR2 is LQKENI. Trimming left V 6 bases short and J 6 bases short, with 18 bases between. CDR3: CASSARGPVGNEQFF. CDR3 coding DNA: TGTGCCAGCTCGGCCCGGGGGCCCGTCGGCAATGAGCAGTTCTTC. Drawing the rest from reference TRBV18 and TRBJ2-1, the complete variable domain is NAGVMQNPRHLVRRRGQEARLRCSPMKGHSHVYWYRQLPEEGLKFMVYLQKENIIDESGMPKERFSAEFPKEGPSILRIQQVVRGDSAAYFCASSARGPVGNEQFFGPGTRLTVL.

The gene calls are TRBV6-5 and TRBJ2-7; tentative D call: TRBD1 (6 bases). Per the germline V gene, CDR1 is MNHEY and CDR2 is SVGAGI. The CDR3 is 14 residues long. V shed 4 bases and J shed 6 bases, with 16 bases lying between them. The CDR3 protein is CASSSSGVPAEQYF. DNA of the CDR3: TGTGCCAGCAGTTCGTCAGGGGTTCCGGCCGAGCAGTACTTC.

The V and J genes are TRBV27 and TRBJ2-1, with 12 positions matching TRBD2. This CDR3 is built from 14 residues. Germline CDR1 reads MNHEY; CDR2 reads SMNVEV (reference sequence). The V gene end was trimmed by 4 bases and the J gene end by 8 bases; junction bases not matched to a gene: 3. CDR3 DNA sequence: TGTGCCAGCAGTTCCGGGACTAGCGGGTATGAGCAGTTCTTC. It translates to CASSSGTSGYEQFF.

The V call is TRBV6-5, the J call TRBJ1-3; D not resolved. The CDR3 covers 14 residues. Trimming took off 5 bases at V and 4 bases at J, with 12 bases between the two ends. Germline V gene data show CDR1 as MNHEY and CDR2 as SVGAGI. CDR3 region: CASSTDPGGNTIYF. CDR3 DNA sequence: TGTGCCAGCAGTACCGACCCGGGGGGAAACACCATATATTTT.

CDR3 region: CASSRDRVDTGELFF. The DNA of the CDR3 is TGTGCCAGCTCACGGGACAGGGTCGACACCGGGGAGCTGTTTTTT. The chain couples TRBV18 to TRBJ2-2, with 9 bases aligning to TRBD1. The CDR3 runs to 15 residues. V lost 4 bases and J lost 3; bases outside the gene matches: 3. Germline CDR1 reads KGHSH; CDR2 reads LQKENI.

This chain joins TRBV25-1 and TRBJ1-1; tentatively, D is TRBD1 (5 bases). Germline V gene lookup returns CDR1 MGHDK and CDR2 SYGVNS. This CDR3 comprises 13 residues. Trimming stripped 3 bases from V and 4 bases from J, with 9 bases between. The chain's CDR3 is CASSERQSTEAFF. The CDR3 DNA follows: TGTGCCAGCAGTGAGCGACAGAGCACTGAAGCTTTCTTT.

This chain links TRBV7-9 with TRBJ1-2, with no clear D. CDR3 length: 15 amino acids. The ends were cut back, 1 base at V and 8 bases at J, with 17 bases in the middle. Germline CDR1 SEHNR, CDR2 FQNEAQ (reference sequence). The CDR3 nucleotides read TGTGCCAGCAGCTTAGAGGAGGTCGGCCTCGGGGGCTACACCTTC. Translated, it gives CASSLEEVGLGGYTF.

The chain employs TRBV25-1 and TRBJ1-3, with D possibly TRBD1 on 5 matching bases. The CDR3 is 14 residues long. V lost 4 bases, J lost 2 bases, and 9 bases lay in between. Germline V CDR1 and CDR2: MGHDK, SYGVNS. In DNA, the CDR3 is TGTGCCAGCAGTGTAACCAGGGCTGGAAACACCATATATTTT. Its translation: CASSVTRAGNTIYF.

In this sample, this clone turned up once. V is TRBV24-1 and J is TRBJ2-1; D is unresolved. CDR1 and CDR2 (germline): KGHDR, SFDVKD. This CDR3 comprises 15 residues. Trimming shortened V by 0 bases and J by 5 bases, and 10 bases separated the two germline ends. CDR3 coding DNA: TGTGCCACCAGTGATTTGCGAAAAAACCACAATGAGCAGTTCTTC. It yields the protein CATSDLRKNHNEQFF.

Here the CDR3 DNA reads TGTGCCAGCAGCCCCCAGGGGGTGAACTATGGCTACACCTTC. Its protein is CASSPQGVNYGYTF. V and J are TRBV7-9 and TRBJ1-2; 7 bases agree with TRBD1. The trim removed 5 bases at V and 2 bases at J, leaving 5 bases unmatched. CDR1 SEHNR and CDR2 FQNEAQ come from the germline V gene (reference sequence). This CDR3 spans 14 amino acids.

The chain employs TRBV14 and TRBJ2-1; 11 bases align to TRBD2. CDR1 is SGHDN, CDR2 FVKESK, per germline. This CDR3 spans 17 amino acids. J gave up 7 bases and V 2 bases, and 10 bases lay outside the gene matches. DNA of the CDR3: TGTGCCAGCAGCCAATGGGGGACTAGCGGAGGACTTAATGAGCAGTTCTTC. Translated: CASSQWGTSGGLNEQFF.

This chain links TRBV29-1 with TRBJ2-2, with 7 bases matching TRBD2. The germline V gene encodes CDR1 SQVTM and CDR2 ANQGSEA. V dropped 7 bases and J dropped 7; count of bases not matched to a gene: 6. The CDR3 covers 12 residues. The chain's CDR3 is CSAPTSHGELFF. CDR3 sequence (DNA): TGCAGCGCCCCGACTAGCCACGGGGAGCTGTTTTTT.

With respect to this clone: Other DNA sequences from this sample encode an identical CDR3 as well. V and J are TRBV29-1 and TRBJ2-7; maybe TRBD1 (5 bases). The germline V gene has CDR1 SQVTM and CDR2 ANQGSEA. Trimming shortened V by 1 base and J by 3 bases, and 7 bases separated the two germline ends. This CDR3 region has 12 residues. CDR3 residues: CSVEVQDYEQYF. The DNA of the CDR3 is TGCAGCGTTGAAGTACAGGACTACGAGCAGTACTTC.

V gene TRBV5-4 combines with J gene TRBJ2-7; maybe TRBD1 (6 bases). CDR1 is SGHNT and CDR2 is YYREEE in the germline V gene (reference sequence). The ends were cut back, 2 bases at V and 0 bases at J, with 15 bases in the middle. CDR3 length: 16 residues. This chain's CDR3 is CASSFPGTSSSYEQYF. DNA for the CDR3: TGTGCCAGCAGCTTCCCCGGGACATCAAGCTCCTACGAGCAGTACTTC.